A single T cell receptor beta chain is shown here with its context. Other DNA sequences from this sample encode an identical CDR3 as well. The sample belongs to a study of blood T cell repertoires in COVID-19. On the study more broadly: Acute-phase and convalescent COVID-19 samples originated in the United States, Italy and Spain. T cells, B-cell-depleted T cells, or PBMCs provided the cDNA or gDNA that served as material.

The CDR3 is made up of 12 amino acids. V was pared by 6 bases and J by 4 bases, with 10 bases between. Germline V CDR1 and CDR2: MDHEN, SYDVKM. Per the authors' pipeline: Nucleated cell number was recorded as an estimate derived from reference gene primer amplification. Sequencing was performed with immunoSEQ multiplex PCR; in TCRdb, only in-frame clones are kept and a portion is missing. Clone size and V and J calls were adopted from that table, with D and trimming inferred from the DNA. The sample holds roughly 140,000 clones, 78% seen once. This receptor was identified in a woman aged 55-70 years with acute or convalescent COVID-19. Sequenced sample: peripheral blood. This chain uses TRBV28 with TRBJ2-7; a possible D gene is TRBD2 (6 bases). CDR3 DNA: TGTGCCAGCAGGGAGGGGTCGTACGAGCAGTACTTC. Residues: CASREGSYEQYF.